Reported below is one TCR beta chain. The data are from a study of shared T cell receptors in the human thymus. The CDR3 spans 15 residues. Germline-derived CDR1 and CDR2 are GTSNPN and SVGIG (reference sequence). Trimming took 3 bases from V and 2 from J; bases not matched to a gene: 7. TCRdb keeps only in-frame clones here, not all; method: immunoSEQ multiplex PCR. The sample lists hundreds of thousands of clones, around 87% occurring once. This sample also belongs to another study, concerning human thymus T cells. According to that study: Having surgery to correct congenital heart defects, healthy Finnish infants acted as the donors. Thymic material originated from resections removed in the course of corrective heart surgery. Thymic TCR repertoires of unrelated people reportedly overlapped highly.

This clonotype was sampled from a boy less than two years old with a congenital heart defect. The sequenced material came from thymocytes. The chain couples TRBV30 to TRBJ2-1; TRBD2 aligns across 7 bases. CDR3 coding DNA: TGTGCCTGGAGGCGGCTCACTAGCGCCTACAATGAGCAGTTCTTC. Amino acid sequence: CAWRRLTSAYNEQFF.